This TCR beta chain was documented in a study of T cells after yellow fever vaccination. This CDR3 spans 15 amino acids. J gave up 1 base and V 4 bases, and 3 bases lay outside the gene matches. Looked up from germline, CDR1 is SNHLY and CDR2 is FYNNEI. The TCR cDNA carried a universal primer site and UMIs from 5'RACE template switching. TCRdb re-derived calls from the 5' RACE reads in MiXCR, one entry per CDR3 protein. Of around 340,000 distinct CDR3 sequences in the sample, under 15% were seen once. Specimen: CD4+ T cells sorted from PBMCs, collected 15 days after the yellow fever booster vaccination. This sequence originates from a young man who received the YFV17D yellow fever vaccine. The V gene is TRBV2, the J gene TRBJ2-3, with 9 nucleotides matching TRBD2. For the CDR3, the DNA is TGTGCCAGCAGTGTAGCGGGGGTGGGCACAGATACGCAGTATTTT. As protein: CASSVAGVGTDTQYF.